The 14 T cell receptor beta chains below come from one sample, sequenced in a study of identical twins. TCRdb recomputed calls from the 5' RACE reads with MiXCR, one row per CDR3 protein. The table lists 200,000 to 250,000 distinct CDR3 sequences, about 10% of them singletons. Specimen: memory T cells sorted from blood. Receptors were obtained from a man in his fifties or sixties in good health.

This clonotype was detected many times. The V gene is TRBV30, the J gene TRBJ1-1, with 7 bases matching TRBD1. The germline CDR1 and CDR2 sequences are GTSNPN and SVGIG (reference sequence). V was clipped by 0 bases and J by 2 bases; unmatched bases: 3. This CDR3 is 14 amino acids long. CDR3 coding DNA: TGTGCCTGGAGTGTACGGGACAGCAACACTGAAGCTTTCTTT. Translated, it gives CAWSVRDSNTEAFF.

The chain links TRBV11-1 to TRBJ2-5, with D unresolved. The V end lost 6 bases, the J end lost 5 bases, and 13 bases lay between the germline ends. The germline V gene has CDR1 SGHAT and CDR2 FQDESV (reference sequence). The CDR3 spans 13 residues. The CDR3, as DNA: TGTGCCAGCAGGGGTCTAGAGGTTGAGACCCAGTACTTC. Its protein is CASRGLEVETQYF.

This clonotype has more than one count but fewer than ten. The J gene is TRBJ2-1, the V gene TRBV3-1; TRBD2 matches at 8 bases. The V gene's germline CDR1 is LGHDT and CDR2 YNNKEL (reference sequence). Unmatched junction bases numbered 6, after V lost 3 bases and J lost 8 bases. This CDR3 region has 14 residues. CDR3 DNA: TGTGCCAGCAGCCAGATAGCGGGGCGGGATGAGCAGTTCTTC. As protein: CASSQIAGRDEQFF.

This clonotype was counted many times. The chain uses TRBV7-9 and TRBJ1-5; D remains unclear. Trimming pared 0 bases from V and 1 base from J, leaving 13 bases between. Germline V CDR1 and CDR2: SEHNR, FQNEAQ (reference sequence). The CDR3 extends over 17 amino acids. The CDR3 protein is CASSLAGMEESNQPQHF. CDR3 sequence (DNA): TGTGCCAGCAGCTTAGCGGGGATGGAGGAGAGCAATCAGCCCCAGCATTTT. Together with reference TRBV7-9 and TRBJ1-5, the CDR3 gives the full variable domain: DTGVSQNPRHKITKRGQNVTFRCDPISEHNRLYWYRQTLGQGPEFLTYFQNEAQLEKSRLLSDRFSAERPKGSFSTLEIQRTEQGDSAMYLCASSLAGMEESNQPQHFGDGTRLSIL.

The sample holds a few counts of this clonotype. This chain uses TRBV20-1 with TRBJ2-7; D gene ambiguous. The CDR3 is 13 amino acids. Germline values: CDR1 DFQATT, CDR2 SNEGSKA (reference sequence). V was cut by 3 bases and J by 4 bases, with 13 bases left in between. CDR3 residues: CSASRRAGYEQYF. The CDR3 DNA reads TGCAGTGCTAGCCGTAGGGCAGGTTACGAGCAGTACTTC.

The chain is built from TRBV3-1 and TRBJ1-4; D unclear. Trimming took 7 bases from V and 4 from J, leaving 10 bases between them. Germline-derived CDR1 and CDR2 are LGHDT and YNNKEL (reference sequence). The CDR3 covers 13 residues. The CDR3 is CASTGGLNEKLFF. The CDR3 DNA is TGTGCCAGCACAGGCGGACTTAATGAAAAACTGTTTTTT.

V and J are TRBV30 and TRBJ2-7; a weak D match, TRBD1 (6 bases). Trimming removed 2 bases from V and 3 bases from J, with 20 bases in between. This CDR3 has 16 residues. Germline CDR1 and CDR2: GTSNPN and SVGIG (reference sequence). CDR3 in amino acids: CAWSTGSGTKLYEQYF. The CDR3 DNA reads TGTGCCTGGAGTACTGGGTCCGGGACAAAACTCTACGAGCAGTACTTC.

This clonotype was observed at least ten times. This chain joins TRBV5-6 and TRBJ2-1, with D possibly TRBD2 on 6 matching bases. Trimming took off 4 bases at V and 0 bases at J, with 20 bases between the two ends. The CDR3 has 18 residues. Germline loops: CDR1 SGHDT, CDR2 YYEEEE. The CDR3 reads CASSPPLARGYSYNEQFF. The CDR3 nucleotides are TGTGCCAGCAGCCCCCCTCTAGCGAGAGGTTACTCCTACAATGAGCAGTTCTTC.

This clonotype has a count of ten or more. The J gene is TRBJ2-3, the V gene TRBV20-1; D unresolved. Trimming left V 6 bases short and J 8 bases short, with 21 bases between. Germline V gene lookup returns CDR1 DFQATT and CDR2 SNEGSKA (reference sequence). The CDR3 loop spans 14 amino acids. The DNA of the CDR3 is TGCAGTGCCGTGCTGCTTACGGTTCCCCCTACGCAGTATTTT. Protein sequence: CSAVLLTVPPTQYF.

This clonotype has at least ten counts. The chain couples TRBV12-3 or TRBV12-4 to TRBJ2-1, with TRBD2 as a possible D gene (6 bases). The CDR3 runs 14 residues. Trimming cost V 6 bases and J 8 bases, with 17 bases left between them. Written as DNA, the CDR3 is TGTGCCAGCAGCCCCCGGGAGTTCGGGGATGAGCAGTTCTTC. Translating gives CASSPREFGDEQFF.

This clonotype occurred a few times. The V call is TRBV5-4, the J call TRBJ2-1; tentative D call: TRBD1 (6 bases). Trimming stripped 9 bases from V and 10 bases from J, with 14 bases between. Germline V gene data show CDR1 as SGHNT and CDR2 as YYREEE (reference sequence). This CDR3 spans 11 amino acids. The CDR3 here is CATRTVGEQFF. DNA for the CDR3: TGTGCCACCAGGACAGTTGGGGAGCAGTTCTTC.

This clonotype was seen many times. The chain links TRBV7-2 to TRBJ1-2, with D possibly TRBD1 on 5 matching bases. Germline values: CDR1 SGHTA, CDR2 FQGNSA. CDR3 length equals 15 residues. V lost 4 bases, J lost 7 bases, and 19 bases lay in between. The CDR3: CASSSAQGFLSGYTF. CDR3 in DNA: TGTGCCAGCAGCTCAGCGCAGGGATTCCTTTCTGGCTACACCTTC.

This clonotype was recorded many times. This chain links TRBV20-1 with TRBJ2-1; tentative D call: TRBD2 (5 bases). The CDR3 sequence is 15 residues long. Trimming left V 1 base short and J 2 bases short, with 12 bases between. CDR1 and CDR2 from the germline V gene are DFQATT and SNEGSKA (reference sequence). As DNA, the CDR3 is TGCAGTGCTAGAGCGTGGGGAGCCACCTACAATGAGCAGTTCTTC. This codes for CSARAWGATYNEQFF.

This clonotype has only a few counts. The CDR3 loop is CSAAQAYEQYF. The DNA of the CDR3 is TGCAGTGCCGCTCAGGCCTACGAGCAGTACTTC. The rearrangement joins TRBV20-1 to TRBJ2-7; D gene unclear. With 6 bases removed from V and 2 bases from J, the gap between germline ends came to 8 bases. CDR3 length: 11 residues. Germline lookup yields CDR1 DFQATT and CDR2 SNEGSKA (reference sequence).